Listed here are 4 T cell receptor beta chains from one sample, sequenced in a study of cytomegalovirus exposure and HLA in healthy donors. PCR employed 60 Vbeta and 13 Jbeta primers. Assay: immunoSEQ multiplex PCR; the TCRdb copy retains only in-frame clones and omits some. This listing includes fewer than 110,000 clones. Sequencing used PBMCs. All receptors derive from a man in his forties in good health and CMV-seronegative.

The chain links TRBV6-5 to TRBJ2-7, with D unresolved. The CDR3 is made up of 13 amino acids. Germline-derived CDR1 and CDR2 are MNHEY and SVGAGI. V lost 4 bases to trimming and J lost 3 bases, with 10 bases between them. CDR3 sequence: CASSLGAGYEQYF. In DNA form, the CDR3 reads TGTGCCAGCAGTTTGGGCGCAGGCTACGAGCAGTACTTC.

The V call is TRBV5-1, the J call TRBJ1-1; no clear D gene. In germline, CDR1 is SGHRS, CDR2 YFSETQ. Trimming removed 4 bases at V and 0 bases at J, with 13 bases between. The CDR3 covers 15 residues. The DNA for the CDR3 is TGCGCCAGCAGCCCCCTAGGAGCCATGAACACTGAAGCTTTCTTT. This codes for CASSPLGAMNTEAFF.

The rearrangement joins TRBV18 to TRBJ1-5; 9 bases are a match to TRBD1. V lost 4 bases, J lost 6 bases, and 10 bases stayed unmatched. CDR1 is KGHSH and CDR2 is LQKENI in the germline V gene. The CDR3 consists of 16 residues. CDR3 bases: TGTGCCAGCTCACAGTACGGACAGGGGAACCCTCAGCCCCAGCATTTT. Residues: CASSQYGQGNPQPQHF.

The rearrangement uses TRBV27 and TRBJ2-1; D perhaps matches TRBD2 (5 bases). Trimming left V 1 base short and J 0 bases short, with 7 bases between. The CDR3 is 15 residues long. Germline V lookup: CDR1 MNHEY, CDR2 SMNVEV (reference sequence). This CDR3 reads CASSLYGNSYNEQFF. CDR3 nucleotide sequence: TGTGCCAGCAGTTTATACGGGAACTCCTACAATGAGCAGTTCTTC.